This is a list of T cell receptor beta chains from one sample in a study of T cells after somatic rescue of genetic block. The assay was immunoSEQ multiplex PCR, and TCRdb's table has in-frame clones only and misses some. In the table there are tens of thousands of clones, just over 90% of which are singletons. Specimen: peripheral blood mononuclear cells (PBMCs). These receptors originate from a man aged 35-49 years. Each CDR3 is given with its conserved first and last residue. Fields, in order: J gene, CDR3 length, V gene, D gene, clone size, CDR3 DNA, CDR3 protein. A D gene is named only where the DNA matches it firmly. Expanded clones get a size class; other rows say once, few or many, or leave the size out.

J gene: TRBJ2-5; CDR3 length: 14; V gene: TRBV18; D gene: -; clone size: -; CDR3 DNA: TGTGCCAGCTCACAACCGGGCAGTCAAGAGACCCAGTACTTC; CDR3 protein: CASSQPGSQETQYF
J gene: TRBJ2-7; CDR3 length: 15; V gene: TRBV2; D gene: TRBD1; clone size: -; CDR3 DNA: TGTGCCAGCAGCGAGAGGGTCACAGGGGGCCACGAGCAGTACTTC; CDR3 protein: CASSERVTGGHEQYF
J gene: TRBJ2-7; CDR3 length: 14; V gene: TRBV28; D gene: TRBD2; clone size: -; CDR3 DNA: TGTGCCAGCAGTTTAGCGGGAGGGCCGATTGAGCAGTACTTC; CDR3 protein: CASSLAGGPIEQYF
J gene: TRBJ2-2; CDR3 length: 12; V gene: TRBV29-1; D gene: -; clone size: once; CDR3 DNA: TGCAGCGTTTCCCCAAACACCGGGGAGCTGTTTTTT; CDR3 protein: CSVSPNTGELFF
J gene: TRBJ2-7; CDR3 length: 16; V gene: TRBV7-9; D gene: TRBD1; clone size: -; CDR3 DNA: TGTGCCAGCAGCTTATGGGTCGGGACAGGGACCTACGAGCAGTACTTC; CDR3 protein: CASSLWVGTGTYEQYF
J gene: TRBJ2-1; CDR3 length: 15; V gene: TRBV7-9; D gene: TRBD2; clone size: -; CDR3 DNA: TGTGCCAGCAGCCACAGACTAGCGCTCTACAATGAGCAGTTCTTC; CDR3 protein: CASSHRLALYNEQFF
J gene: TRBJ1-5; CDR3 length: 16; V gene: TRBV27; D gene: TRBD1; clone size: once; CDR3 DNA: TGTGCCAGCAGTTTATCCTACAGGGGTAGCAATCAGCCCCAGCATTTT; CDR3 protein: CASSLSYRGSNQPQHF
J gene: TRBJ1-2; CDR3 length: 15; V gene: TRBV27; D gene: -; clone size: -; CDR3 DNA: TGTGCCAGCAGTTTATCGAGTGGCAGAGCCTATGGCTACACCTTC; CDR3 protein: CASSLSSGRAYGYTF
J gene: TRBJ2-1; CDR3 length: 16; V gene: TRBV7-2; D gene: -; clone size: -; CDR3 DNA: TGTGCCAGCAGCTCCAACGGCCTGACGACTTACAATGAGCAGTTCTTC; CDR3 protein: CASSSNGLTTYNEQFF
J gene: TRBJ2-3; CDR3 length: 16; V gene: TRBV28; D gene: TRBD2; clone size: -; CDR3 DNA: TGTGCCAGCAGTCTGACTAGCGGGGGAACCCCAGATACGCAGTATTTT; CDR3 protein: CASSLTSGGTPDTQYF
J gene: TRBJ1-3; CDR3 length: 15; V gene: TRBV2; D gene: -; clone size: -; CDR3 DNA: TGTGCCAGCAGTGAGGACAGAAACTCTGGAAACACCATATATTTT; CDR3 protein: CASSEDRNSGNTIYF
J gene: TRBJ2-7; CDR3 length: 15; V gene: TRBV18; D gene: -; clone size: -; CDR3 DNA: TGTGCCAGCTCACCACAGCAGGGTTCTGAACGCGAGCAGTACTTC; CDR3 protein: CASSPQQGSEREQYF
J gene: TRBJ1-3; CDR3 length: 14; V gene: TRBV4-1; D gene: -; clone size: few; CDR3 DNA: TGCGCCAGCAGCCAACCCAGACAGGCGAACACCATATATTTT; CDR3 protein: CASSQPRQANTIYF
J gene: TRBJ1-3; CDR3 length: 15; V gene: TRBV18; D gene: -; clone size: -; CDR3 DNA: TGTGCCAGCTCACTTCCAGGGCCCTCCGGAAACACCATATATTTT; CDR3 protein: CASSLPGPSGNTIYF
J gene: TRBJ2-1; CDR3 length: 17; V gene: TRBV7-2; D gene: -; clone size: -; CDR3 DNA: TGTGCCAGCAGCTTAACGGCGGGATTGAGCTCCTACAATGAGCAGTTCTTC; CDR3 protein: CASSLTAGLSSYNEQFF
J gene: TRBJ2-1; CDR3 length: 12; V gene: TRBV28; D gene: -; clone size: -; CDR3 DNA: TGTGCCAGCAGCCAGGGGTACAATGAGCAGTTCTTC; CDR3 protein: CASSQGYNEQFF
J gene: TRBJ2-1; CDR3 length: 15; V gene: TRBV5-8; D gene: TRBD2; clone size: -; CDR3 DNA: TGTGCCAGCAGCGGGACTAGCGGGCCGTACAATGAGCAGTTCTTC; CDR3 protein: CASSGTSGPYNEQFF
J gene: TRBJ1-4; CDR3 length: 16; V gene: TRBV4-1; D gene: -; clone size: -; CDR3 DNA: TGCGCCAGCAGCCAAGAAAACAGCAGGGATAATGAAAAACTGTTTTTT; CDR3 protein: CASSQENSRDNEKLFF
J gene: TRBJ1-1; CDR3 length: 16; V gene: TRBV9; D gene: TRBD1; clone size: -; CDR3 DNA: TGTGCCAGCAGCGTCGTAGGAGGGGGCGGGGGACTTGAAGCTTTCTTT; CDR3 protein: CASSVVGGGGGLEAFF
J gene: TRBJ2-7; CDR3 length: 16; V gene: TRBV5-1; D gene: TRBD2; clone size: -; CDR3 DNA: TGCGCCAGCAGCTACCTTAGCGGGAGGCCTAGCTACGAGCAGTACTTC; CDR3 protein: CASSYLSGRPSYEQYF
J gene: TRBJ2-7; CDR3 length: 14; V gene: TRBV5-1; D gene: -; clone size: -; CDR3 DNA: TGCGCCAGCAGCTTGGGGACTTACTCCTACGAGCAGTACTTC; CDR3 protein: CASSLGTYSYEQYF
J gene: TRBJ1-1; CDR3 length: 11; V gene: TRBV11-2; D gene: -; clone size: -; CDR3 DNA: TGTGCCAGCAGCACTAGCCCTGAAGCTTTCTTT; CDR3 protein: CASSTSPEAFF
J gene: TRBJ2-1; CDR3 length: 12; V gene: TRBV10-3; D gene: -; clone size: -; CDR3 DNA: TGTGCCGTAGGGCCTCCCCAGGATGAGCAGTTCTTC; CDR3 protein: CAVGPPQDEQFF
J gene: TRBJ2-1; CDR3 length: 15; V gene: TRBV27; D gene: TRBD2; clone size: -; CDR3 DNA: TGTGCCAGCACCCCCGGGGGGAGGGACGATAATGAGCAGTTCTTC; CDR3 protein: CASTPGGRDDNEQFF
J gene: TRBJ2-5; CDR3 length: 15; V gene: TRBV7-9; D gene: TRBD2; clone size: once; CDR3 DNA: TGTGCCAGCAGCCTAAGCGGGGGCGGGCAAGAGACCCAGTACTTC; CDR3 protein: CASSLSGGGQETQYF
J gene: TRBJ2-6; CDR3 length: 17; V gene: TRBV14; D gene: -; clone size: -; CDR3 DNA: TGTGCCAGCAGCCAACGACAGAGATACTCTGGGGCCAACGTCCTGACTTTC; CDR3 protein: CASSQRQRYSGANVLTF
J gene: TRBJ2-7; CDR3 length: 15; V gene: TRBV4-1; D gene: TRBD2; clone size: -; CDR3 DNA: TGCGCCAGCAGCCCCGGACTAGCGGGAGACTACGAGCAGTACTTC; CDR3 protein: CASSPGLAGDYEQYF